This T cell receptor (beta chain) appears in the sequencing data of a study of cytomegalovirus exposure and HLA in healthy donors. Background on the study: As released early, the data held 80 million to 90 million unique TCRs from HLA-typed donors. Study-level results: TCR beta chains numbering some 160 were designated cytomegalovirus-associated. The authors later found HLA-associated TCR beta chains more clonally expanded than equally common others. The study carried out a later analysis of TCR beta sequences. It associated some 15,000 of them with specific HLA alleles at a false discovery rate of 0.05.

This clone has only a few counts. Its antigen is not identified. Germline CDR1 reads SGHAT; CDR2 reads FQDESV (reference sequence). The CDR3 spans 13 residues. Trimming at V came to 5 bases and at J to 2 bases, leaving 3 bases not matched to a gene. PCR was performed using 60 Vbeta and 13 Jbeta primers. Only in-frame clones appear in the TCRdb table, and some are missing; sequencing was by immunoSEQ multiplex PCR. This sample carries 77,000 or so clones, about 80% of them seen once, and the ten largest clones take more than 7%. The clonotype was recovered from a woman between 35 and 50 years old in good health and CMV-seronegative. Material for sequencing was PBMCs. The chain couples TRBV11-1 to TRBJ2-7; 7 bases fit TRBD1. As DNA, the CDR3 is TGTGCCAGCAGCCGAGGGACAGCCTACGAGCAGTACTTC. Encoded protein: CASSRGTAYEQYF. The full variable domain, its missing parts supplied by reference TRBV11-1 and TRBJ2-7, is EAEVAQSPRYKITEKSQAVAFWCDPISGHATLYWYRQILGQGPELLVQFQDESVVDDSQLPKDRFSAERLKGVDSTLKIQPAELGDSAMYLCASSRGTAYEQYFGPGTRLTVT.